The subject of this entry is one T cell receptor (beta chain). Its cognate antigen is unknown. These data originate in a study of T cell responses to AZD1222 COVID-19 vaccine. Findings and caveats of the study: Close to half of all spike-specific TCRs reportedly target regions of the variants that are unmutated. Spike-specific TCR breadth and depth rose after two AZD1222 doses.

CDR1 is LGHNA, CDR2 YNFKEQ, per germline. The CDR3 is 16 residues long. Trimming pared 0 bases from V and 3 bases from J, leaving 11 bases between. The repertoire was sequenced with immunoSEQ multiplex PCR; TCRdb's copy has only in-frame clones and lacks some. The data hold more than 110,000 clones, with 92% observed a single time. The chain combines TRBV4-2 with TRBJ2-2; TRBD2 might be the D (6 bases). The sequenced sample was peripheral blood, obtained 28 days after the second AZD1222 dose. The receptor was isolated from an adult who received the AZD1222 COVID-19 vaccine. Here the CDR3 reads CASSQDPGLDTGELFF. Written as DNA, the CDR3 is TGTGCCAGCAGCCAAGACCCGGGACTCGACACCGGGGAGCTGTTTTTT.